Each of the 31 T cell receptor beta chains below was sequenced from the same sample in a study of blood T cell repertoires in COVID-19. Sequencing used immunoSEQ multiplex PCR; TCRdb keeps in-frame clones, though not all of them. The data show 200,000 to 300,000 clones, approximately 80% seen once. Material for sequencing was peripheral blood. Source of these receptors: a man at least 80 years old with acute or convalescent COVID-19.

The V gene is TRBV3-1 (or the pseudogene TRBV3-2), the J gene TRBJ1-1; 7 bases are shared with TRBD1. CDR1 is LGHDT and CDR2 is YNNKEL in the germline V gene (reference sequence). The CDR3 is made up of 14 amino acids. Germline trimming cut 3 bases from V and 5 bases from J; bases unmatched to any gene: 6. CDR3 nucleotide sequence: TGTGCCAGCAGCCAGGGACAGAGAACAACTGAAGCTTTCTTT. Its protein is CASSQGQRTTEAFF.

The rearrangement joins TRBV28 to TRBJ1-6; 10 bases match TRBD1. The germline gives CDR1 MDHEN, CDR2 SYDVKM. V trimming: 6 bases; J trimming: 7 bases; junction bases outside the gene matches: 9. This CDR3 spans 16 amino acids. The CDR3 bases are TGTGCCAGCAGGAACCTGCGACAGGGGGCGAATTCACCCCTCCACTTT. It translates to CASRNLRQGANSPLHF.

The rearrangement joins TRBV6-1 to TRBJ2-2; 8 bases are shared with TRBD1. In germline, CDR1 is MNHNS, CDR2 SASEGT. The junction had 5 bases not matched to a gene; V was cut back by 4 bases and J by 1 base. This CDR3 has 16 amino acids. This chain's CDR3 is CASSAGQGVNTGELFF. The CDR3 nucleotides read TGTGCCAGCAGTGCAGGACAGGGAGTGAACACCGGGGAGCTGTTTTTT.

The rearrangement uses TRBV7-2 and TRBJ1-2; TRBD1 agrees at 9 bases. The V gene end was trimmed by 5 bases and the J gene end by 8 bases; junction bases not matched to a gene: 9. Germline V gene data show CDR1 as SGHTA and CDR2 as FQGNSA. The CDR3 has 14 residues. The CDR3 bases are TGTGCCAGCAGCATGACAGGGGGGTTCGGAGGCTACACCTTC. Translated, it gives CASSMTGGFGGYTF.

The V gene is TRBV2, the J gene TRBJ1-5; D not resolved. V lost 1 base and J 0 bases, leaving 13 bases between the germline ends. This CDR3 has 17 amino acids. Germline CDR1 reads SNHLY; CDR2 reads FYNNEI. In DNA form, the CDR3 reads TGTGCCAGCAGTGAAGGGGGAGGGTGGGCTAGCAATCAGCCCCAGCATTTT. It codes for CASSEGGGWASNQPQHF. The full variable domain, completed using reference TRBV2 and TRBJ1-5, is EPEVTQTPSHQVTQMGQEVILRCVPISNHLYFYWYRQILGQKVEFLVSFYNNEISEKSEIFDDQFSVERPDGSNFTLKIRSTKLEDSAMYFCASSEGGGWASNQPQHFGDGTRLSIL.

This clone was counted a few times. The chain joins TRBV19 to TRBJ1-1; TRBD1 matches 8 bases. This CDR3 comprises 15 residues. V dropped 5 bases and J dropped 1; count of bases not matched to a gene: 6. CDR1 is LNHDA, CDR2 SQIVND, per germline (reference sequence). The CDR3 spells CASSDPGQGNTEAFF. CDR3 DNA: TGTGCCAGTAGTGACCCAGGACAGGGGAACACTGAAGCTTTCTTT.

The chain recombines TRBV7-9 with TRBJ2-3; D may be TRBD1 (7 bases). This CDR3 is 16 amino acids long. Trimming took off 1 base at V and 0 bases at J, with 11 bases between the two ends. The germline V gene has CDR1 SEHNR and CDR2 FQNEAQ (reference sequence). The CDR3 nucleotides are TGTGCCAGCAGCTTAGGCAGGGGGGCAAGCACAGATACGCAGTATTTT. Amino acids: CASSLGRGASTDTQYF.

The chain employs TRBV5-3 and TRBJ2-1, with 7 nucleotides matching TRBD2. TRBV5-3 is reported as an ORF; its role is uncertain. There are 15 residues in the CDR3. V lost 9 bases and J lost 5; bases outside the gene matches: 14. The CDR3 DNA is TGTGCCACCCCCCGGGGACTACGAGTCCACAATGAGCAGTTCTTC. Its translation: CATPRGLRVHNEQFF.

The chain links TRBV10-2 to TRBJ1-6, with D unresolved. From germline, CDR1 is WSHSY and CDR2 SAAADI. The CDR3 totals 12 residues. Trimming cost V 8 bases and J 7 bases, with 9 bases left between them. CDR3 DNA: TGCGCCAGCCGGACTGGGAATTCACCCCTCCACTTT. It specifies CASRTGNSPLHF.

This clone was detected a few times. The rearrangement links TRBV19 to TRBJ2-2, with D unclear. V gave up 4 bases and J gave up 6 bases, with 12 bases separating them. Germline CDR1 is LNHDA and CDR2 is SQIVND (reference sequence). This CDR3 has 14 amino acids. CDR3 sequence reads: CASSKTRWSGELFF. The CDR3 DNA reads TGTGCCAGTAGTAAGACACGGTGGTCCGGGGAGCTGTTTTTT.

This chain joins TRBV2 and TRBJ1-6; weak D call: TRBD1 (5 bases). Looked up from germline, CDR1 is SNHLY and CDR2 is FYNNEI. V was trimmed by 7 bases and J by 7 bases, leaving 17 bases between them. CDR3 length: 15 residues. CDR3 coding DNA: TGTGCCAGCACCCTTGGGGGGAGGGCCAATTCACCCCTCCACTTT. The encoded protein is CASTLGGRANSPLHF.

This chain joins TRBV11-2 and TRBJ1-3, with 8 bases lining up with TRBD1. Germline loops: CDR1 SGHAT, CDR2 FQNNGV. V dropped 1 base and J dropped 2; count of bases not matched to a gene: 7. The CDR3 runs 17 residues. CDR3 residues: CASSLVRTGFPGNTIYF. The CDR3 DNA reads as TGTGCCAGCAGCTTAGTGAGGACAGGGTTTCCTGGAAACACCATATATTTT.

This clone occurred a few times. The chain is built from TRBV30 and TRBJ1-1, with 9 bases aligning to TRBD1. Germline-derived CDR1 and CDR2 are GTSNPN and SVGIG (reference sequence). The CDR3 sequence is 14 residues long. V lost 3 bases and J lost 3; bases outside the gene matches: 5. The CDR3, as DNA: TGTGCCTGGAGGACAGGGGGGTATTACACTGAAGCTTTCTTT. This translates into CAWRTGGYYTEAFF.

The rearrangement uses TRBV6-6 and TRBJ2-5; D possibly corresponds to TRBD1 (6 bases). The ends were cut back, 10 bases at V and 4 bases at J, with 16 bases in the middle. The CDR3 extends over 13 amino acids. Germline V gene lookup returns CDR1 MNHNY and CDR2 SVGAGI (reference sequence). CDR3 residues: CATRTDLRETQYF. The CDR3 DNA reads TGTGCCACCCGGACAGACCTGAGAGAGACCCAGTACTTC.

The chain links TRBV6-5 to TRBJ1-2; D is undetermined. The CDR3 loop spans 12 amino acids. Trimming took 11 bases from V and 3 from J, leaving 13 bases between them. In germline, CDR1 is MNHEY, CDR2 SVGAGI. The CDR3 bases are TGTGCCGTGGCGAGACACCACTATGGCTACACCTTC. Protein product: CAVARHHYGYTF.

This clone was picked up a small number of times. This chain connects TRBV6-1 to TRBJ2-7; 8 nucleotides align to TRBD1. CDR1 is MNHNS, CDR2 SASEGT, per germline. This CDR3 has 14 amino acids. V lost 3 bases to trimming and J lost 4 bases; unmatched junction nucleotides: 5. Here the CDR3 reads CASSDHRGVYEQYF. The CDR3 DNA reads as TGTGCCAGCAGTGACCACAGGGGGGTATACGAGCAGTACTTC.

This clone was counted once. This chain links TRBV24-1 with TRBJ2-2; D is perhaps TRBD1 (5 bases). This CDR3 has 14 residues. Germline-derived CDR1 and CDR2 are KGHDR and SFDVKD. The V end was cut by 7 bases, the J end by 1 base, with 9 bases between. The CDR3 DNA reads as TGTGCCACCAGGGACAAGATGAACACCGGGGAGCTGTTTTTT. Amino acids: CATRDKMNTGELFF.

This clone showed up just a few times. The chain recombines TRBV5-1 with TRBJ2-1, with 9 nucleotides matching TRBD1. This CDR3 spans 14 amino acids. Germline V gene lookup returns CDR1 SGHRS and CDR2 YFSETQ. V gave up 4 bases and J gave up 7 bases; unmatched junction bases: 6. The CDR3 region is CASSTGDRENEQFF. As DNA, the CDR3 is TGCGCCAGCAGCACCGGGGACAGGGAAAATGAGCAGTTCTTC.

In its sample, this clone was seen a few times. The V and J genes are TRBV10-3 and TRBJ1-1, with D possibly being TRBD1 (5 bases). Germline CDR1 and CDR2: ENHRY and SYGVKD. V was pared by 6 bases and J by 4 bases, with 15 bases between. This CDR3 is built from 14 residues. The CDR3 coding sequence is TGTGCCATCAGGATGGGTGGGGGAGGCACTGAAGCTTTCTTT. Encoded protein: CAIRMGGGGTEAFF.

A remark on this clone: At the DNA level, this CDR3 is encoded by other sequences in the same sample as well. V is TRBV3-1 (or the pseudogene TRBV3-2) and J is TRBJ1-2; D call uncertain. V lost 0 bases and J lost 3, with 5 bases in between. Germline assignment: CDR1 LGHDT and CDR2 YNNKEL (reference sequence). The CDR3 covers 13 residues. Here the CDR3 DNA reads TGTGCCAGCAGCCAAGATCGCGACTATGGCTACACCTTC. As protein: CASSQDRDYGYTF.

This chain links TRBV29-1 with TRBJ1-4, with unresolved D. Germline values: CDR1 SQVTM, CDR2 ANQGSEA. The CDR3 covers 15 residues. The V end lost 4 bases, the J end lost 0 bases, and 12 bases lay between the germline ends. The CDR3: CSVGAGTPTNEKLFF. In nucleotides, the CDR3 is TGCAGCGTTGGGGCGGGTACCCCAACTAATGAAAAACTGTTTTTT.

The gene calls are TRBV29-1 and TRBJ2-1; D is undetermined. The V end was cut by 1 base, the J end by 0 bases, with 16 bases between. Germline V gives CDR1 SQVTM, CDR2 ANQGSEA. This CDR3 spans 17 amino acids. CDR3 loop: CSVEVAVGRSSYNEQFF. For the CDR3, the DNA is TGCAGCGTTGAAGTGGCTGTGGGCCGAAGCTCCTACAATGAGCAGTTCTTC.

CDR3 bases: TGTGCCAGCAGTTTATGGGGAGGAGGTAATGAAAAACTGTTTTTT. Protein sequence: CASSLWGGGNEKLFF. The chain combines TRBV28 with TRBJ1-4; D gene uncertain. Trimming cost V 0 bases and J 4 bases, with 9 bases left between them. Germline V gives CDR1 MDHEN, CDR2 SYDVKM. This CDR3 is 15 amino acids long.

The V call is TRBV7-3, the J call TRBJ2-3, with D hard to call. V was pared by 6 bases and J by 1 base, with 8 bases between. CDR1 is SGHTA, CDR2 FQGTGA, per germline. This CDR3 has 13 residues. The CDR3 is CASSRDGTDTQYF. Here the CDR3 DNA reads TGTGCCAGCAGTCGAGATGGCACAGATACGCAGTATTTT.

This chain connects TRBV15 to TRBJ1-4; no clear D. The V end lost 5 bases, the J end lost 8 bases, and 9 bases lay between the germline ends. Germline CDR1 is LNHNV and CDR2 is YYDKDF (reference sequence). This CDR3 has 12 residues. The CDR3 here is CATSGRQEKLFF. The CDR3 DNA is TGTGCCACCAGCGGGAGGCAGGAAAAACTGTTTTTT. The complete variable domain, with remaining parts taken from reference TRBV15 and TRBJ1-4, reads DAMVIQNPRYQVTQFGKPVTLSCSQTLNHNVMYWYQQKSSQAPKLLFHYYDKDFNNEADTPDNFQSRRPNTSFCFLDIRSPGLGDTAMYLCATSGRQEKLFFGSGTQLSVL.

The CDR3 loop reads CASSDGPGGEKLFF. CDR3 nucleotides: TGTGCCAGCAGCGACGGGCCCGGGGGTGAAAAACTGTTTTTT. The chain couples TRBV9 to TRBJ1-4; maybe TRBD1 (5 bases). Germline V CDR1 and CDR2: SGDLS, YYNGEE. The CDR3 covers 14 residues. Trimming cost V 3 bases and J 7 bases, with 13 bases left between them. The entire variable domain, with the rest obtained from reference TRBV9 and TRBJ1-4, is as follows: DSGVTQTPKHLITATGQRVTLRCSPRSGDLSVYWYQQSLDQGLQFLIQYYNGEERAKGNILERFSAQQFPDLHSELNLSSLELGDSALYFCASSDGPGGEKLFFGSGTQLSVL.

The rearrangement uses TRBV12-5 and TRBJ2-1; D is unresolved. The CDR3 has 10 amino acids. V shed 4 bases and J shed 10 bases, with 5 bases lying between them. Germline V gives CDR1 LGHNT, CDR2 FRNRAP. CDR3 protein: CASGYEEQFF. In DNA, the CDR3 is TGTGCTAGTGGTTATGAGGAGCAGTTCTTC.

This clone has just a few counts. CDR3 in amino acids: CASSLVGQGYEQYF. As DNA, the CDR3 is TGCGCCAGCAGCTTGGTTGGACAGGGCTACGAGCAGTACTTC. The chain carries TRBV5-1 and TRBJ2-7, with 8 nucleotides matching TRBD1. Germline V gene data show CDR1 as SGHRS and CDR2 as YFSETQ. This CDR3 has 14 residues. The junction had 2 bases not matched to a gene; V was cut back by 0 bases and J by 3 bases.

This clone was picked up one time. The V and J genes are TRBV30 and TRBJ1-4, with D unresolved. Trimming took off 5 bases at V and 4 bases at J, with 11 bases between the two ends. The germline V gene has CDR1 GTSNPN and CDR2 SVGIG (reference sequence). This CDR3 comprises 13 residues. CDR3 sequence: CAWRRFHNEKLFF. CDR3 in DNA: TGTGCCTGGCGCCGGTTTCATAATGAAAAACTGTTTTTT.

This chain connects TRBV27 to TRBJ2-7, with TRBD2 as a possible D gene (7 bases). This CDR3 spans 15 amino acids. In germline, CDR1 is MNHEY, CDR2 SMNVEV (reference sequence). Trimming stripped 6 bases from V and 2 bases from J, with 17 bases between. The CDR3 loop reads CASSPSGGRTYEQYF. The CDR3 nucleotides are TGTGCCAGCAGCCCATCGGGGGGCAGAACCTACGAGCAGTACTTC.

This clone has only a few counts. The chain is built from TRBV5-1 and TRBJ1-3; 7 bases map to TRBD1. Germline CDR1 SGHRS, CDR2 YFSETQ. The CDR3 contains 17 residues. Trimming removed 1 base from V and 1 base from J; junction bases left unmatched: 8. The CDR3 here is CASSLWFGTVSGNTIYF. Written as DNA, the CDR3 is TGCGCCAGCAGCTTGTGGTTTGGGACAGTTTCTGGAAACACCATATATTTT.